Listed below are T cell receptor beta chains from one sample, sequenced in a study of CD8+CD57+ T cells in acquired aplastic anemia. Each CDR3 protein gets one entry after TCRdb re-called the reads with MiXCR. Of 150,000 to 200,000 distinct CDR3 sequences in the sample, around 63% were seen once. Sequencing was carried out using sorted CD4+, CD8+, or CD8+CD57+ T cells (not recorded which) from PBMCs. Every receptor here comes from a human donor with aplastic anemia. CDR3s include the opening cysteine and the closing phenylalanine or tryptophan. Each record gives: clone size, J gene, V gene, D gene, CDR3 protein, CDR3 DNA. A D gene is named only where the DNA matches it firmly. The listing skips clone size in some rows; elsewhere it reads once, few, many or a size class.

- TRBJ2-3 TRBV10-3 - CATSDAVGTDTQYF TGTGCCACCAGTGATGCCGTCGGCACAGATACGCAGTATTTT
many TRBJ1-4 TRBV12-3/TRBV12-4 - CASSLEGTNEKLFF TGTGCCAGCAGTTTAGAGGGAACTAATGAAAAACTGTTTTTT
many TRBJ2-5 TRBV20-1 - CSATIAGTQYF TGCAGTGCCACTATTGCCGGGACCCAGTACTTC
- TRBJ2-2 TRBV19 - CASKGGLDTGELFF TGTGCCAGTAAGGGGGGTTTAGACACCGGGGAGCTGTTTTTT
few TRBJ1-1 TRBV6-5 - CASSYGQNTEAFF TGTGCCAGCAGTTACGGGCAGAACACTGAAGCTTTCTTT
- TRBJ2-5 TRBV7-9 TRBD1 CASSFDRGQETQYF TGTGCCAGCAGCTTCGACAGGGGCCAAGAGACCCAGTACTTC
once TRBJ1-4 TRBV2 TRBD1 CASRLQGNEKLFF TGTGCCAGCAGACTACAGGGGAATGAAAAACTGTTTTTT
- TRBJ2-1 TRBV19 TRBD2 CASSIDLAGGSKFF TGTGCCAGTAGTATAGATCTAGCGGGAGGTTCTAAGTTCTTC
many TRBJ1-3 TRBV2 - CAKQGRDGNTIYF TGTGCCAAACAGGGCAGGGACGGAAACACCATATATTTT
- TRBJ2-3 TRBV19 - CASSWEVSTDTQYF TGCGCCAGTAGTTGGGAGGTTAGCACAGATACGCAGTATTTT
- TRBJ1-6 TRBV10-1 TRBD1 CASRRGQGVGNSPLHF TGCGCCAGCAGAAGAGGACAGGGAGTAGGTAATTCACCCCTCCACTTT
- TRBJ1-2 TRBV2 - CASSNTVLFYGYTF TGTGCCAGTAGTAACACGGTCCTCTTCTATGGCTACACCTTC
- TRBJ1-4 TRBV7-2 TRBD1 CASSSGQANEKLFF TGTGCCAGCAGCTCCGGACAGGCGAACGAAAAACTGTTTTTT
- TRBJ1-4 TRBV24-1 - CATSARVDNNEKLFF TGTGCCACCAGTGCTAGGGTGGATAATAATGAAAAACTGTTTTTT
many TRBJ2-6 TRBV15 - CATSDRDSGANVLTF TGTGCCACCAGCGACCGGGACTCTGGGGCCAACGTCCTGACTTTC
many TRBJ1-1 TRBV6-1 - CASSEAREIDTEAFF TGTGCCAGCAGTGAAGCACGGGAAATAGACACTGAAGCTTTCTTT
- TRBJ2-3 TRBV12-3/TRBV12-4 TRBD2 CASRPLAGGPDTQYF TGTGCCAGCAGGCCACTAGCGGGGGGTCCAGATACGCAGTATTTT
- TRBJ2-1 TRBV7-8 - CASSQDRVGVRANEQFF TGCGCCAGCAGCCAAGATCGGGTGGGGGTCCGGGCCAATGAGCAGTTCTTC
many TRBJ2-2 TRBV7-9 - CASSLDASAGELFF TGTGCCAGCAGCTTAGACGCCTCCGCCGGGGAGCTGTTTTTT
- TRBJ1-2 TRBV10-3 - CAISSPGDGYTF TGTGCCATCAGTTCACCAGGGGATGGCTACACCTTC
- TRBJ2-1 TRBV7-7 TRBD2 CVSSLELAGVTEQFF TGTGTTAGCAGCTTAGAACTAGCGGGTGTGACTGAGCAGTTCTTC
many TRBJ2-7 TRBV4-1 - CASSQVVGGSYEQYF TGCGCCAGCAGCCAAGTCGTTGGGGGCTCCTACGAGCAGTACTTC
- TRBJ1-2 TRBV27 - CASSLSGAYGYTF TGTGCCAGCAGTTTATCAGGGGCCTATGGCTACACCTTC
- TRBJ1-1 TRBV20-1 - CSAKDVEGSSTEAFF TGCAGTGCTAAGGACGTTGAGGGTTCGAGCACTGAAGCTTTCTTT
- TRBJ1-2 TRBV7-9 TRBD1 CASSLVETGGAGYTF TGTGCCAGCAGCTTAGTAGAGACAGGGGGCGCAGGCTACACCTTC
- TRBJ2-3 TRBV15 TRBD2 CATSALAGAITDTQYF TGTGCCACCAGCGCACTAGCGGGGGCCATCACAGATACGCAGTATTTT
few TRBJ2-1 TRBV19 - CASSITRTNEQFF TGTGCCAGTAGTATCACTCGGACGAATGAGCAGTTCTTC
- TRBJ2-7 TRBV12-3/TRBV12-4 - CASSFGLGGPSYEQYF TGCGCCAGCAGCTTCGGCTTGGGAGGACCCTCCTACGAGCAGTACTTC
- TRBJ2-7 TRBV7-8 TRBD1 CASSLVTGGYEQYF TGTGCCAGCAGCTTAGTGACAGGGGGCTACGAGCAGTACTTC
- TRBJ2-7 TRBV2 - CASSWGAYEQYF TGTGCCAGCAGTTGGGGTGCCTACGAGCAGTACTTC
- TRBJ2-7 TRBV14 - CASSQAQSYEQYF TGTGCCAGCAGCCAGGCGCAATCCTACGAGCAGTACTTC
- TRBJ2-3 TRBV7-7 - CASSRISTTDTQYF TGTGCTAGCAGCCGAATTTCGACTACAGATACGCAGTATTTT
- TRBJ1-6 TRBV19 - CASSTRTSSVPLHF TGTGCCAGTAGTACCCGGACTTCATCGGTACCCCTCCACTTT
few TRBJ2-7 TRBV24-1 - CATSEGPTYEQYF TGTGCCACCAGTGAGGGTCCCACCTACGAGCAGTACTTC
- TRBJ1-4 TRBV19 TRBD1 CASSLWTGSNEKLFF TGTGCCAGTAGTCTCTGGACAGGGTCTAATGAAAAACTGTTTTTT
many TRBJ2-7 TRBV9 TRBD1 CASSSGSGTGALEQYF TGTGCCAGCAGCTCTGGGTCCGGGACAGGGGCCCTCGAGCAGTACTTC
once TRBJ2-2 TRBV4-1 - CASSRDLAGTTGELFF TGCGCCAGCAGCCGGGACCTGGCGGGAACCACCGGGGAGCTGTTTTTT
- TRBJ2-1 TRBV10-3 TRBD2 CAISGGRSIYNEQFF TGTGCCATCTCTGGCGGGAGAAGTATTTACAATGAGCAGTTCTTC
many TRBJ2-3 TRBV7-3 TRBD2 CASSPSGLAGADTQYF TGTGCCAGCAGCCCATCTGGACTAGCGGGGGCAGATACGCAGTATTTT
- TRBJ2-1 TRBV12-3/TRBV12-4 TRBD2 CASSLGGVYNEQFF TGTGCCAGCAGTTTGGGGGGGGTCTACAATGAGCAGTTCTTC
- TRBJ1-3 TRBV9 - CASSVDGFGNTIYF TGTGCCAGCAGCGTAGACGGATTTGGAAACACCATATATTTT
- TRBJ1-1 TRBV6-5 - CASGYTSRDPEAFF TGTGCCAGCGGTTACACATCCCGGGACCCTGAAGCTTTCTTT
few TRBJ2-3 TRBV7-3 - CASSSTGLDTQYF TGTGCCAGCAGCTCGACGGGGCTCGATACGCAGTATTTT
many TRBJ1-4 TRBV6-5 - CASNNPGHGLSNEKLFF TGTGCCAGCAATAACCCGGGACACGGACTGTCTAATGAAAAACTGTTTTTT
- TRBJ1-1 TRBV2 - CASSPGGNTEAFF TGTGCCAGCAGTCCCGGGGGTAACACTGAAGCTTTCTTT
many TRBJ2-1 TRBV10-3 TRBD2 CTAAASGYNEQFF TGTACAGCGGCGGCTAGCGGATACAATGAGCAGTTCTTC